One and the same sample provided the 9 T cell receptor beta chains below, sequenced in a study of blood T cell repertoires in COVID-19. TCRdb keeps only in-frame clones here, not all; method: immunoSEQ multiplex PCR. Of approximately 170,000 clones in the sample, about 86% are singletons; the top ten hold approximately 10%. The sample taken for sequencing was peripheral blood. These TCRs come from a man between 65 and 79 years old with active or convalescent COVID-19.

The chain couples TRBV28 to TRBJ2-7; the D is unclear. CDR1 and CDR2 from the germline V gene are MDHEN and SYDVKM. V lost 9 bases and J 2 bases, leaving 17 bases between the germline ends. This CDR3 has 14 amino acids. The CDR3 region has the DNA TGTGCCAGTGAGGCTTCGAACCTCCCCTACGAGCAGTACTTC. Its protein is CASEASNLPYEQYF.

In DNA form, the CDR3 reads TGTGCCAGCAGTGGATCGAGCGGCGGTCTCAATGAGCAGTTCTTC. It translates to CASSGSSGGLNEQFF. The rearrangement joins TRBV2 to TRBJ2-1; TRBD2 is a possible D gene (5 bases). Germline loops: CDR1 SNHLY, CDR2 FYNNEI. The V and J ends lost 4 bases and 6 bases respectively, with 16 bases between them. The CDR3 loop spans 15 amino acids.

J is TRBJ1-2 and V is TRBV7-9; D ambiguous. Germline V lookup: CDR1 SEHNR, CDR2 FQNEAQ (reference sequence). V was pared by 5 bases and J by 6 bases, with 10 bases between. This CDR3 contains 12 residues. CDR3 residues: CASSPLPDGYTF. The CDR3 region has the DNA TGTGCCAGCAGCCCCTTACCGGATGGCTACACCTTC.

The gene calls are TRBV7-2 and TRBJ1-5; D is unresolved. Trimming pared 6 bases from V and 7 bases from J, leaving 16 bases between. Germline CDR1 and CDR2: SGHTA and FQGNSA. This CDR3 is built from 14 residues. The CDR3 loop reads CASSSGRPGQPQHF. Here the CDR3 DNA reads TGTGCCAGCAGTTCTGGACGGCCGGGGCAGCCCCAGCATTTT.

This chain links TRBV7-9 with TRBJ2-5; D may be TRBD2 (5 bases). The length of the CDR3 is 15 residues. Trimming cost V 4 bases and J 5 bases, with 17 bases left between them. CDR1 and CDR2 (germline): SEHNR, FQNEAQ (reference sequence). The chain's CDR3 is CASSSVPRREETQYF. CDR3 in DNA: TGTGCCAGCAGCTCAGTACCTAGAAGGGAGGAGACCCAGTACTTC.

This clone was detected only once. The CDR3 sequence: CASSYMVANYGYTF. CDR3 coding DNA: TGTGCCAGCAGTTACATGGTAGCTAACTATGGCTACACCTTC. This chain uses TRBV6-5 with TRBJ1-2; D is unresolved. The CDR3 loop spans 14 amino acids. V was trimmed by 2 bases and J by 0 bases, leaving 7 bases between them. The germline V gene has CDR1 MNHEY and CDR2 SVGAGI.

The rearrangement joins TRBV4-3 to TRBJ2-1, with 12 bases fitting TRBD2. Unmatched junction bases numbered 8, after V lost 5 bases and J lost 6 bases. This CDR3 has 16 amino acids. CDR1 and CDR2 from the germline V gene are LGHNA and YSLEER. The CDR3 is CASSSALAGGINEQFF. The CDR3, as DNA: TGCGCCAGCAGCTCGGCCCTAGCGGGGGGGATCAATGAGCAGTTCTTC.

V is TRBV30 and J is TRBJ1-5; no firm D call. This CDR3 comprises 13 residues. CDR1 is GTSNPN, CDR2 SVGIG, per germline (reference sequence). V was pared by 0 bases and J by 4 bases, with 7 bases between. The CDR3 sequence is CAWSVAGNQPQHF. The CDR3 bases are TGTGCCTGGAGTGTTGCGGGGAATCAGCCCCAGCATTTT.

The table lists this clone with a count of one. The chain couples TRBV7-2 to TRBJ2-7; a possible D gene is TRBD2 (6 bases). The germline gives CDR1 SGHTA, CDR2 FQGNSA. Trimming removed 5 bases at V and 3 bases at J, with 11 bases between. The CDR3 covers 13 residues. The CDR3 nucleotides are TGTGCCAGCAGCCCCCGACTAGACTACGAGCAGTACTTC. Its protein is CASSPRLDYEQYF. Full variable domain (outside the CDR3, taken from reference TRBV7-2 and TRBJ2-7): GAGVSQSPSNKVTEKGKDVELRCDPISGHTALYWYRQSLGQGLEFLIYFQGNSAPDKSGLPSDRFSAERTGGSVSTLTIQRTQQEDSAVYLCASSPRLDYEQYFGPGTRLTVT.